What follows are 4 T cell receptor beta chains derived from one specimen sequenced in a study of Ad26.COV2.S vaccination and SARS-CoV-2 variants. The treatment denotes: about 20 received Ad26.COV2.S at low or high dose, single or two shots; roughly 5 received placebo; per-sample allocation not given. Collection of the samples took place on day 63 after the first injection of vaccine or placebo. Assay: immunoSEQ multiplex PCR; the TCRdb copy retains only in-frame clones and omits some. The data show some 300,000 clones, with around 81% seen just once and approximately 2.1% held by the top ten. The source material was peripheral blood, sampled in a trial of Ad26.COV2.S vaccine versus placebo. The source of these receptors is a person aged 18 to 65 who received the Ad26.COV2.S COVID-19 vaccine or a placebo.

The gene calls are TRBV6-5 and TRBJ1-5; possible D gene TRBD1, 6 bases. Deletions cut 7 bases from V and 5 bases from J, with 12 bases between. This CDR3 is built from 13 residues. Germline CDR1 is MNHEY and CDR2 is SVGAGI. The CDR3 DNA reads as TGTGCCAGCACTCGGGGGCGAGATCAGCCCCAGCATTTT. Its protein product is CASTRGRDQPQHF.

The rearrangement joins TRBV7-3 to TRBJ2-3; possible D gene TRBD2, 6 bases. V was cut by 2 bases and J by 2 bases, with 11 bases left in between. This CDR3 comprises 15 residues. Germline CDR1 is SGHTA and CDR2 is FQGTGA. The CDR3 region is CASSLSRGFTDTQYF. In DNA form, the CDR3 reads TGTGCCAGCAGCTTATCTCGGGGGTTCACAGATACGCAGTATTTT.

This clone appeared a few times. DNA for the CDR3: TGTGCCAGCAGCATAGACAGACTAGCCAAAAACATTCAGTACTTC. This translates into CASSIDRLAKNIQYF. The chain joins TRBV7-8 to TRBJ2-4, with a possible D match to TRBD1 (5 bases). The CDR3 sequence is 15 residues long. The V and J ends lost 5 bases and 0 bases respectively, with 11 bases between them. Germline loops: CDR1 SGHVS, CDR2 FQNEAQ.

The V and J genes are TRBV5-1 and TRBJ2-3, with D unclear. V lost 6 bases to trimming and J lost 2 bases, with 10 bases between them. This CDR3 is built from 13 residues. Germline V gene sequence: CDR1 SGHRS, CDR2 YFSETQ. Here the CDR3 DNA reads TGCGCCAGCACTGAGCGAGACACAGATACGCAGTATTTT. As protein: CASTERDTDTQYF.